One and the same sample provided the 16 T cell receptor beta chains below, sequenced in a study of T cell repertoires in cytomegalovirus infection. TCRdb independently ran MiXCR on the reads; one entry per CDR3 protein. The profile shows 95,000 to 150,000 distinct CDR3 sequences, approximately 30% of them singletons. Antigens for these TCRs are unknown. This sample comprised CD8+ T cells from cultured PBMCs, obtained from culture after CMV antigen stimulation. The origin of the receptors is a human donor in good health (CMV status not recorded). Some clones in this sample may be carry-over from other donors' samples.

V and J are TRBV19 and TRBJ2-6; D uncertain. V shed 7 bases and J shed 2 bases, with 12 bases lying between them. The CDR3 contains 15 residues. CDR1 is LNHDA, CDR2 SQIVND, per germline (reference sequence). CDR3 amino acids: CASKIVSTGANVLTF. In DNA form, the CDR3 reads TGTGCCAGTAAAATAGTGAGCACTGGGGCCAACGTCCTGACTTTC.

The chain recombines TRBV7-2 with TRBJ2-3; TRBD2 might be the D (6 bases). CDR1 is SGHTA, CDR2 FQGNSA, per germline. The CDR3 length is 15 residues. V lost 1 base to trimming and J lost 5 bases, with 13 bases between them. In DNA, the CDR3 is TGTGCCAGCAGCTTAGTGGCGGGGTCCGGAGATACGCAGTATTTT. This gives the protein CASSLVAGSGDTQYF.

The chain couples TRBV4-3 to TRBJ2-7, with D perhaps matching TRBD1 or TRBD2 (5 bases each). The ends were cut back, 3 bases at V and 4 bases at J, with 19 bases in the middle. Per the germline V gene, CDR1 is LGHNA and CDR2 is YSLEER. CDR3 length equals 16 residues. The CDR3 sequence is CASSQATGPSIYEQYF. The CDR3 nucleotides read TGCGCCAGCAGCCAGGCAACGGGACCGAGCATATACGAGCAGTACTTC.

The chain joins TRBV12-3 or TRBV12-4 to TRBJ2-2, with 8 positions matching TRBD2. The CDR3 is 16 amino acids. CDR3 sequence reads: CAITRRGLDSAGELFF. The CDR3 DNA follows: TGTGCGATAACCCGTCGGGGACTAGATTCAGCCGGGGAGCTGTTTTTT.

Remarks on this clonotype: One base away lies a much larger clone, so this may be a sequencing read error. This chain links TRBV2 with TRBJ2-2; D remains unclear. V was cut by 0 bases and J by 6 bases, with 11 bases left in between. The CDR3 sequence is 15 residues long. Germline values: CDR1 SNHLY, CDR2 FYNNEI. CDR3 sequence: CASSEAPLRPGELFF. In DNA, the CDR3 is TGTGCCAGCAGTGAAGCTCCGTTGCGGCCCGGGGAGCTGTTTTTT.

The table lists this clonotype with a few counts. The genes are TRBV9 and TRBJ1-1; D is ambiguous. V was shortened by 0 bases and J by 1 base, with 4 bases between the two germline ends. The CDR3 is 13 amino acids. Germline loops: CDR1 SGDLS, CDR2 YYNGEE. CDR3 in DNA: TGTGCCAGCAGCGTAGGGGAGAACACTGAAGCTTTCTTT. Its translation: CASSVGENTEAFF.

The V gene is TRBV6-6, the J gene TRBJ2-7; 7 positions agree with TRBD2. Germline CDR1 reads MNHNY; CDR2 reads SVGAGI (reference sequence). V was pared by 2 bases and J by 0 bases, with 7 bases of the junction left unmatched. The CDR3 totals 16 residues. CDR3 region: CASSYPTKRGSYEQYF. The CDR3 DNA is TGTGCCAGCAGTTACCCCACCAAGCGGGGCTCCTACGAGCAGTACTTC.

The CDR3 sequence: CASSLVSGAFNQPQHF. For the CDR3, the DNA is TGTGCCAGCAGCTTAGTGTCAGGGGCCTTCAATCAGCCCCAGCATTTT. This chain uses TRBV7-6 with TRBJ1-5, with D perhaps TRBD1 (6 bases). Trimming took 1 base from V and 3 from J, leaving 13 bases between them. Germline assignment: CDR1 SGHVS and CDR2 FNYEAQ. This CDR3 comprises 16 residues.

This clonotype was seen many times. CDR3 loop: CATQGLAFEQFF. In DNA, the CDR3 is TGTGCCACCCAGGGGCTAGCTTTTGAGCAGTTCTTC. The chain employs TRBV24-1 and TRBJ2-1, with TRBD1 as a possible D gene (6 bases). This CDR3 has 12 amino acids. Germline lookup yields CDR1 KGHDR and CDR2 SFDVKD. Trimming cost V 9 bases and J 9 bases, with 14 bases left between them.

This clonotype was seen only a few times. The chain carries TRBV6-2 or TRBV6-3 and TRBJ1-1; no clear D gene. Trimming left V 7 bases short and J 7 bases short, with 10 bases between. Germline V gene data show CDR1 as MNHEY and CDR2 as SVGEGT. The CDR3 consists of 11 residues. CDR3 region: CASTVMGEAFF. CDR3 in DNA: TGTGCCAGCACCGTGATGGGTGAAGCTTTCTTT.

This clonotype was seen a handful of times. CDR3 sequence: CSADAQASQETQYF. The DNA of the CDR3 is TGCAGTGCCGACGCCCAGGCGTCACAAGAGACCCAGTACTTC. The V and J genes are TRBV20-1 and TRBJ2-5; D gene uncertain. V was trimmed by 6 bases and J by 2 bases, leaving 16 bases between them. The CDR3 has 14 amino acids. Germline loops: CDR1 DFQATT, CDR2 SNEGSKA (reference sequence).

The chain has TRBV28 and TRBJ1-5, with D perhaps matching TRBD1 (5 bases). The germline V gene has CDR1 MDHEN and CDR2 SYDVKM. The CDR3 spans 16 residues. V was pared by 6 bases and J by 6 bases, with 21 bases between. The CDR3 region is CASSPRTFTGSQPQHF. CDR3 DNA sequence: TGTGCCAGCAGCCCAAGGACATTCACAGGAAGTCAGCCCCAGCATTTT.

The genes are TRBV12-3 or TRBV12-4 and TRBJ1-5; weak D call: TRBD1 (5 bases). The V end was cut by 2 bases, the J end by 6 bases, with 8 bases between. The CDR3 is 13 amino acids. In nucleotides, the CDR3 is TGTGCCAGCAGTTTAACTGACAGTCAGCCCCAGCATTTT. It encodes CASSLTDSQPQHF.

This clonotype has at least ten counts. The chain uses TRBV19 and TRBJ1-2; D gene unclear. Trimming took 2 bases from V and 8 from J, leaving 12 bases between them. This CDR3 is built from 13 residues. Germline CDR1 is LNHDA and CDR2 is SQIVND (reference sequence). The CDR3 sequence: CASSISVLGGYTF. CDR3 nucleotides: TGTGCCAGTAGTATATCTGTCCTGGGCGGCTACACCTTC.

The genes are TRBV20-1 and TRBJ2-7, with D hard to call. Trimming took 0 bases from V and 0 from J, leaving 15 bases between them. Germline V gives CDR1 DFQATT, CDR2 SNEGSKA (reference sequence). CDR3 length equals 16 residues. CDR3 nucleotides: TGCAGTGCTAGAGATTTCAAGAGCGATAGCTCCTACGAGCAGTACTTC. The encoded protein is CSARDFKSDSSYEQYF.

This clonotype was counted many times. The rearrangement links TRBV5-6 to TRBJ2-7, with a tentative D call TRBD1 (6 bases). The V end lost 0 bases, the J end lost 2 bases, and 12 bases lay between the germline ends. CDR1 is SGHDT and CDR2 is YYEEEE in the germline V gene. This CDR3 region has 15 residues. The DNA for the CDR3 is TGTGCCAGCAGCTTGGGGGACACAGCCCCCTACGAGCAGTACTTC. Translating gives CASSLGDTAPYEQYF.